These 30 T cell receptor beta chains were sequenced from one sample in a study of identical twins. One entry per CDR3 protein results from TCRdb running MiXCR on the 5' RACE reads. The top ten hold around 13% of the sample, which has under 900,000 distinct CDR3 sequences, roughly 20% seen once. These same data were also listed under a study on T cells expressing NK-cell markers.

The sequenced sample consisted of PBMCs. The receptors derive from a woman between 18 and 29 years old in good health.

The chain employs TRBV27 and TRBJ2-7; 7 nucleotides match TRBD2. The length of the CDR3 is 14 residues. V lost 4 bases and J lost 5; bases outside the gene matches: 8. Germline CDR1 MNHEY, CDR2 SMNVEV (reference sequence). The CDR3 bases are TGTGCCAGCAGTTCTGGTACTAGCGTCCACGAGCAGTACTTC. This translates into CASSSGTSVHEQYF.

The DNA of the CDR3 is TGTGCCAGCAGCTCACGCGGGAGTTTCTACGAGCAGTACTTC. Translation: CASSSRGSFYEQYF. The chain carries TRBV7-2 and TRBJ2-7; TRBD2 aligns across 7 bases. After removal of 4 bases from V and 3 bases from J, the junction contained 6 bases not matched to a gene. Germline V lookup: CDR1 SGHTA, CDR2 FQGNSA. The CDR3 spans 14 residues.

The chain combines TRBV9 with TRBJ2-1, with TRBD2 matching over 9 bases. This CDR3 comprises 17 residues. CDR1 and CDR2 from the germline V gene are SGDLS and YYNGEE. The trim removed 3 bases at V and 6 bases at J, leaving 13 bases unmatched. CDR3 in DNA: TGTGCCAGCAGCGCCAACCCTCTCGCGGGAGGGTCCAATGAGCAGTTCTTC. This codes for CASSANPLAGGSNEQFF. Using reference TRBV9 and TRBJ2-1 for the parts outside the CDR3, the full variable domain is DSGVTQTPKHLITATGQRVTLRCSPRSGDLSVYWYQQSLDQGLQFLIQYYNGEERAKGNILERFSAQQFPDLHSELNLSSLELGDSALYFCASSANPLAGGSNEQFFGPGTRLTVL.

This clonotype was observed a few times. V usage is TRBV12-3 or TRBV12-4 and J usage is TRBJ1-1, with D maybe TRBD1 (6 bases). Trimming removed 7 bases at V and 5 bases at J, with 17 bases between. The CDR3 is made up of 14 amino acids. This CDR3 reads CASTLGALGTEAFF. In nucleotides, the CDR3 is TGTGCCAGCACCCTGGGGGCCTTGGGAACTGAAGCTTTCTTT.

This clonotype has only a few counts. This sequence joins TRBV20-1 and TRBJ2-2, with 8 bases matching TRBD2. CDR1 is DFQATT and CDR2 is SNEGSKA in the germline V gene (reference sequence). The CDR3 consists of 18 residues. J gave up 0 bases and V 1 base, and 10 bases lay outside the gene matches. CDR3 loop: CSARGQRGYYANTGELFF. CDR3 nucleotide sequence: TGCAGTGCTAGAGGCCAGCGGGGGTATTACGCGAACACCGGGGAGCTGTTTTTT.

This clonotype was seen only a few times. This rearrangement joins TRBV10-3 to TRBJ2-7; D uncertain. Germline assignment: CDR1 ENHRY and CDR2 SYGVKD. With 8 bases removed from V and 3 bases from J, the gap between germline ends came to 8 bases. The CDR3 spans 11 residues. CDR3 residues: CAIGRDYEQYF. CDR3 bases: TGTGCCATCGGAAGAGACTACGAGCAGTACTTC.

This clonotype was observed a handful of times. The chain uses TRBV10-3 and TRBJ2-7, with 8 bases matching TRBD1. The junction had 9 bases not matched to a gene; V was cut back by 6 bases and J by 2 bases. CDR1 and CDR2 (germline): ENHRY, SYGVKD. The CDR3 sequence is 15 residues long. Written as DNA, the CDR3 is TGTGCCATCAGCCCAGCCGGGACAGGTACCTACGAGCAGTACTTC. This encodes CAISPAGTGTYEQYF.

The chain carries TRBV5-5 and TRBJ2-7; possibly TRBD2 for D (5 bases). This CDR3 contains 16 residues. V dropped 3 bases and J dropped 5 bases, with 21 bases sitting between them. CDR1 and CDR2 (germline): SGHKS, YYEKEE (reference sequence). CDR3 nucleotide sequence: TGTGCCAGCAGCTCCCCCCCACAACCAAGACTAAACGAGCAGTACTTC. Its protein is CASSSPPQPRLNEQYF.

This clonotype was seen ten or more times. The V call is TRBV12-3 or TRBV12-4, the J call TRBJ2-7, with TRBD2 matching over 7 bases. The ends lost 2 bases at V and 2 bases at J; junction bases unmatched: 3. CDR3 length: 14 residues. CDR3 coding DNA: TGTGCCAGCAGTTTATCAGCGGGGACCTACGAGCAGTACTTC. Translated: CASSLSAGTYEQYF.

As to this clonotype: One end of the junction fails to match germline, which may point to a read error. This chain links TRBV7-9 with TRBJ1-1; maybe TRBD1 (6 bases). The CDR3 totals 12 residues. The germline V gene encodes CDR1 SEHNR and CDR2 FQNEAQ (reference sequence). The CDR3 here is CASSPGAGTFVF. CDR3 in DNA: TGTGCCAGCAGCCCAGGGGCCGGGACGTTTGTCTTT.

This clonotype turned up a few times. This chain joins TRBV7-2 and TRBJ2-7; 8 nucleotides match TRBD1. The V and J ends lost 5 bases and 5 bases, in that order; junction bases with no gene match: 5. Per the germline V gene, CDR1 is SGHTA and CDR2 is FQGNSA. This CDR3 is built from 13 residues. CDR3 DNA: TGTGCCAGCAGCATGGACAGGGTCGACGAGCAGTACTTC. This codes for CASSMDRVDEQYF.

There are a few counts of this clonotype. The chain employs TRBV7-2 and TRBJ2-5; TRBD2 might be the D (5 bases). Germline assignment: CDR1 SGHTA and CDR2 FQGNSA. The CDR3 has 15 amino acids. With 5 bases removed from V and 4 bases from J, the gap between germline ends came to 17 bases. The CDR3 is CASSRNDGRGETQYF. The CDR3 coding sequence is TGTGCCAGCAGCCGGAACGATGGGAGAGGAGAGACCCAGTACTTC.

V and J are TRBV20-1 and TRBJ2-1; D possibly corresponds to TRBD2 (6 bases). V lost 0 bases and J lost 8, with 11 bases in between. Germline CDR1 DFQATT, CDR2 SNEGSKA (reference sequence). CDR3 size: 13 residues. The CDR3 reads CSARERGAYEQFF. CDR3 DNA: TGCAGTGCTAGAGAGCGGGGTGCATATGAGCAGTTCTTC.

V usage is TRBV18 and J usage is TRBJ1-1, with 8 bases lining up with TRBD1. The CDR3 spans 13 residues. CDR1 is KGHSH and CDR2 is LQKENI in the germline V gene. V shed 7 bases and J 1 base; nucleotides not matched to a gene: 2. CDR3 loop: CASYGQGNTEAFF. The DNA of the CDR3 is TGTGCCAGCTACGGACAGGGGAACACTGAAGCTTTCTTT.

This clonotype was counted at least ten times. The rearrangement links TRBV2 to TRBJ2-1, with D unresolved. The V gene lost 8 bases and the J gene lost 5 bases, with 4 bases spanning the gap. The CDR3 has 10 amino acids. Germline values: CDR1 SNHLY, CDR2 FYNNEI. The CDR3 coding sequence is TGTGCCAGCGGAAACAATGAGCAGTTCTTC. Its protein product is CASGNNEQFF.

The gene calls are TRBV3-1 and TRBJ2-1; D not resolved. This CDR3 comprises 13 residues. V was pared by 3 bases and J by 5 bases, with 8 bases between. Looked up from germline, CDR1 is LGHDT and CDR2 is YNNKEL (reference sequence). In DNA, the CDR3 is TGTGCCAGCAGCCAGTTAGAAGACAATGAGCAGTTCTTC. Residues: CASSQLEDNEQFF.

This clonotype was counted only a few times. The DNA for the CDR3 is TGTGCCAGCAGCCCCCCAGCAGCCACCTATGGCTACACCTTC. Translation gives CASSPPAATYGYTF. The chain joins TRBV5-6 to TRBJ1-2, with no clear D. Trimming cost V 4 bases and J 4 bases, with 14 bases left between them. Per germline, CDR1 SGHDT and CDR2 YYEEEE. This CDR3 comprises 14 residues.

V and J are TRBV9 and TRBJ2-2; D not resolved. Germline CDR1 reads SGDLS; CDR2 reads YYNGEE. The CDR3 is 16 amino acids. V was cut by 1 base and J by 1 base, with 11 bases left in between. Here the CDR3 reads CASSVRRAVNTGELFF. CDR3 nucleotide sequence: TGTGCCAGCAGCGTACGCCGGGCCGTGAACACCGGGGAGCTGTTTTTT.

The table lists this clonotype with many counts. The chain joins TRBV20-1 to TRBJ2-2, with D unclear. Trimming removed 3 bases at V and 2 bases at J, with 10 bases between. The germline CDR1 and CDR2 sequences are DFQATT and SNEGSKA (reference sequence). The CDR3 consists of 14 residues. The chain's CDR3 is CSASSQINTGELFF. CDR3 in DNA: TGCAGTGCTAGCAGCCAGATTAACACCGGGGAGCTGTTTTTT.

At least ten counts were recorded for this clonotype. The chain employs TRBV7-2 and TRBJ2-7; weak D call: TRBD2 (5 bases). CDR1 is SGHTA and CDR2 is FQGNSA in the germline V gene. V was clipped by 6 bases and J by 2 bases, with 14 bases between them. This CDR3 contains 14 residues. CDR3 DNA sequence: TGTGCCAGCAGTCAGCGGACGGTCCCCTACGAGCAGTACTTC. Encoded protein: CASSQRTVPYEQYF.

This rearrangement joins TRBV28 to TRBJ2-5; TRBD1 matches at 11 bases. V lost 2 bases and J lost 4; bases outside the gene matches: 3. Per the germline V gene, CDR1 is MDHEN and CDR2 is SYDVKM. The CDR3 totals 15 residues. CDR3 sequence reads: CASSLRTGGAETQYF. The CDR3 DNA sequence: TGTGCCAGCAGTTTAAGGACAGGGGGCGCAGAGACCCAGTACTTC.

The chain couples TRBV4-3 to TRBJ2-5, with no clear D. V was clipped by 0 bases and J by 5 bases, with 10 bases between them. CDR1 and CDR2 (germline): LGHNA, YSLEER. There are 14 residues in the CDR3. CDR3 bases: TGCGCCAGCAGCCAAGAATCAAAGGCCGAGACCCAGTACTTC. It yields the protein CASSQESKAETQYF.

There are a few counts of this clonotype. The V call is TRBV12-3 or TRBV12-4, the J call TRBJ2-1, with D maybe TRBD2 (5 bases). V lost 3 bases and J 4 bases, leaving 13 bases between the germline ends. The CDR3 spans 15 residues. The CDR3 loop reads CASSLGESGYNEQFF. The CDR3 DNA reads TGTGCCAGCAGTTTGGGAGAGTCGGGATACAATGAGCAGTTCTTC.

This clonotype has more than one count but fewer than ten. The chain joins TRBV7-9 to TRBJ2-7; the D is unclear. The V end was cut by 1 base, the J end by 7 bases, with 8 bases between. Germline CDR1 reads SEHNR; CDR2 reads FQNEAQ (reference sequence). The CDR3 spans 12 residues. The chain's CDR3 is CASSLEFAEQYF. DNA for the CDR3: TGTGCCAGCAGCTTAGAATTCGCTGAGCAGTACTTC.

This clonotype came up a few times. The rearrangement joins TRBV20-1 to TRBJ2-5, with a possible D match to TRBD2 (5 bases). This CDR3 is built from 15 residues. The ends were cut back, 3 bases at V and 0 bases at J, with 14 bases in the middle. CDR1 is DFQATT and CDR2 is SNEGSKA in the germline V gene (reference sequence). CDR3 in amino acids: CSASEDFQYQETQYF. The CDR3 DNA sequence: TGCAGTGCTAGCGAGGACTTCCAGTACCAAGAGACCCAGTACTTC.

In DNA, the CDR3 is TGTGCCAGCAGCCCAGGGGGGACCTATGGCTACACCTTC. It translates to CASSPGGTYGYTF. V is TRBV5-6 and J is TRBJ1-2, with 7 bases matching TRBD1. V dropped 4 bases and J dropped 4; count of bases not matched to a gene: 4. Germline V lookup: CDR1 SGHDT, CDR2 YYEEEE. The CDR3 covers 13 residues. Combining the CDR3 with reference TRBV5-6 and TRBJ1-2 gives the whole variable domain DAGVTQSPTHLIKTRGQQVTLRCSPKSGHDTVSWYQQALGQGPQFIFQYYEEEERQRGNFPDRFSGHQFPNYSSELNVNALLLGDSALYLCASSPGGTYGYTFGSGTRLTVV.

CDR3 nucleotides: TGTGCCAGCAGCGTAGATCAGTTGTACAATGAGCAGTTCTTC. It is translated as CASSVDQLYNEQFF. The V call is TRBV9, the J call TRBJ2-1; the D is unclear. Germline CDR1 SGDLS, CDR2 YYNGEE. This CDR3 has 14 residues. V lost 0 bases and J lost 4, with 8 bases in between. The full variable domain, rest sourced from reference TRBV9 and TRBJ2-1, is DSGVTQTPKHLITATGQRVTLRCSPRSGDLSVYWYQQSLDQGLQFLIQYYNGEERAKGNILERFSAQQFPDLHSELNLSSLELGDSALYFCASSVDQLYNEQFFGPGTRLTVL.

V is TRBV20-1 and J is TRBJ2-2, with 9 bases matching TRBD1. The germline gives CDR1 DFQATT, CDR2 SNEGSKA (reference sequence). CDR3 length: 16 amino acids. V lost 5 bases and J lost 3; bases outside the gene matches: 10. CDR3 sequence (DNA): TGCAGTGCTCGAGGGGCCGGGACAGGGTACACCGGGGAGCTGTTTTTT. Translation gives CSARGAGTGYTGELFF.

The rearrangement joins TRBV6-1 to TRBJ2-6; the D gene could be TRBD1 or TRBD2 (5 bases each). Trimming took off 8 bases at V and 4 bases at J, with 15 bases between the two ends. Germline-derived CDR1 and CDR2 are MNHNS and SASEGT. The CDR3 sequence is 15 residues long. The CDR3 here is CASGTGLAGANVLTF. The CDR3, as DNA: TGTGCCAGCGGGACGGGGCTTGCCGGGGCCAACGTCCTGACTTTC.

The CDR3 here is CASSTTGNLGSYNEQFF. The CDR3 nucleotides are TGTGCCAGCAGCACGACAGGGAATTTAGGGTCCTACAATGAGCAGTTCTTC. V is TRBV21-1 and J is TRBJ2-1; TRBD1 is the table's D call, not checked against the DNA. TRBV21-1 is designated a pseudogene. CDR3 size: 17 residues.